Each of the 9 T cell receptor beta chains below was sequenced from the same sample in a study of T cell responses to AZD1222 COVID-19 vaccine. This table comes from immunoSEQ multiplex PCR, and its TCRdb copy is limited to in-frame clones, with some not included. The table lists 90,000 to 150,000 clones, approximately 92% of them singletons. Sequenced material: peripheral blood, taken 28 days after the second dose of the MenACWY control vaccine. All receptors derive from an adult who received the MenACWY meningococcal vaccine as a control.

The J gene is TRBJ1-5, the V gene TRBV6-1; D is unclear. Germline V gene sequence: CDR1 MNHNS, CDR2 SASEGT. V lost 2 bases to trimming and J lost 5 bases, with 7 bases between them. The CDR3 totals 13 residues. CDR3 residues: CASSERWDQPQHF. CDR3 bases: TGTGCCAGCAGTGAACGGTGGGATCAGCCCCAGCATTTT.

This clone is a singleton in its sample. The V gene is TRBV3-1 (or the pseudogene TRBV3-2), the J gene TRBJ1-1; D remains ambiguous. With 1 base removed from V and 3 bases from J, the gap between germline ends came to 12 bases. CDR3 length equals 15 residues. Germline V CDR1 and CDR2: LGHDT, YNNKEL (reference sequence). CDR3 DNA: TGTGCCAGCAGCCAAGGGGCGGGATCTTACACTGAAGCTTTCTTT. Residues: CASSQGAGSYTEAFF.

This chain links TRBV25-1 with TRBJ2-5; the match to TRBD1 covers 9 bases. Per the germline V gene, CDR1 is MGHDK and CDR2 is SYGVNS. The CDR3 spans 18 residues. J was trimmed by 1 base and V by 5 bases; bases with no gene match: 14. CDR3 sequence: CASSNYYPRDRAQETQYF. As DNA, the CDR3 is TGTGCCAGCAGTAACTATTACCCGCGGGACAGGGCCCAAGAGACCCAGTACTTC.

The chain has TRBV6-5 and TRBJ1-2; D not resolved. Trimming took off 7 bases at V and 5 bases at J, with 11 bases between the two ends. Germline V gene sequence: CDR1 MNHEY, CDR2 SVGAGI. CDR3 length equals 12 residues. CDR3 nucleotides: TGTGCCAGCAACTTAGGACGGTATGGCTACACCTTC. Protein product: CASNLGRYGYTF.

The chain couples TRBV21-1 to TRBJ1-1; TRBD1 is the table's D call, not checked against the DNA. TRBV21-1 is noted as a pseudogene. The CDR3 contains 16 residues. This chain's CDR3 is CASSKQGLGGRTEAFF. In DNA, the CDR3 is TGTGCCAGCAGCAAACAGGGTTTAGGGGGAAGGACTGAAGCTTTCTTT.

This clone has a handful of counts. The chain carries TRBV11-1 and TRBJ1-6, with unresolved D. Trimming shortened V by 1 base and J by 5 bases, and 6 bases separated the two germline ends. This CDR3 comprises 14 residues. The V gene's germline CDR1 is SGHAT and CDR2 FQDESV (reference sequence). CDR3 DNA sequence: TGTGCCAGCAGCTTAGGGGGAAATAATTCACCCCTCCACTTT. This translates into CASSLGGNNSPLHF. Filled out from reference TRBV11-1 and TRBJ1-6, the complete variable domain reads EAEVAQSPRYKITEKSQAVAFWCDPISGHATLYWYRQILGQGPELLVQFQDESVVDDSQLPKDRFSAERLKGVDSTLKIQPAELGDSAMYLCASSLGGNNSPLHFGNGTRLTVT.

The chain carries TRBV6-6 and TRBJ1-2, with D hard to call. The CDR3 has 12 residues. V shed 2 bases and J shed 8 bases, with 9 bases lying between them. Germline V gene data show CDR1 as MNHNY and CDR2 as SVGAGI (reference sequence). The CDR3 nucleotides read TGTGCCAGCAGTTACGAGGCAAGCGGCTACACCTTC. Amino acid sequence: CASSYEASGYTF.

V gene TRBV4-1 combines with J gene TRBJ2-5; tentative D call: TRBD2 (6 bases). Per germline, CDR1 MGHRA and CDR2 YSYEKL. V lost 1 base and J lost 3, with 12 bases in between. This CDR3 spans 15 amino acids. CDR3 sequence reads: CASSQVSLAKETQYF. The CDR3 DNA reads TGCGCCAGCAGCCAAGTGTCCCTAGCGAAAGAGACCCAGTACTTC.

In this sample, this clone turned up once. The chain joins TRBV14 to TRBJ2-1; D remains ambiguous. CDR1 SGHDN and CDR2 FVKESK come from the germline V gene. Trimming stripped 0 bases from V and 7 bases from J, with 4 bases between. CDR3 length: 12 amino acids. The CDR3, as DNA: TGTGCCAGCAGCCAAGAATGGAATGAGCAGTTCTTC. Amino acids: CASSQEWNEQFF.